This passage covers 27 T cell receptor beta chains from one sample sequenced in a study of T cell responses to AZD1222 COVID-19 vaccine. Sequencing was performed with immunoSEQ multiplex PCR; in TCRdb, only in-frame clones are kept and a portion is missing. The sample records approximately 130,000 clones, approximately 92% being singletons. The sample consisted of peripheral blood, taken 28 days after the second AZD1222 dose. These receptors were taken from an adult who received the AZD1222 COVID-19 vaccine.

The chain employs TRBV9 and TRBJ2-2; TRBD1 is a possible D gene (5 bases). The V gene's germline CDR1 is SGDLS and CDR2 YYNGEE. V lost 2 bases to trimming and J lost 7 bases, with 9 bases between them. The CDR3 has 13 residues. Here the CDR3 reads CASSVQGSGELFF. The DNA of the CDR3 is TGTGCCAGCAGCGTGCAGGGCAGCGGGGAGCTGTTTTTT.

The rearrangement uses TRBV10-3 and TRBJ2-3, with D maybe TRBD1 (6 bases). Germline assignment: CDR1 ENHRY and CDR2 SYGVKD. Trimming cost V 1 base and J 7 bases, with 15 bases left between them. The CDR3 has 15 residues. In DNA, the CDR3 is TGTGCCATCAGTGAGTGGGGACCGACAGGCAATACGCAGTATTTT. Amino acid sequence: CAISEWGPTGNTQYF.

This chain's CDR3 is CASSLGEWGATEAFF. The CDR3 nucleotides read TGTGCCAGCAGCTTAGGAGAGTGGGGGGCCACTGAAGCTTTCTTT. This chain connects TRBV7-9 to TRBJ1-1, with D maybe TRBD1 (6 bases). V lost 1 base to trimming and J lost 4 bases, with 13 bases between them. This CDR3 is 15 amino acids long. Per germline, CDR1 SEHNR and CDR2 FQNEAQ (reference sequence).

This sequence joins TRBV29-1 and TRBJ2-7; TRBD2 might be the D (7 bases). There are 14 residues in the CDR3. The germline V gene encodes CDR1 SQVTM and CDR2 ANQGSEA. V lost 2 bases and J 6 bases, leaving 17 bases between the germline ends. The CDR3 DNA sequence: TGCAGCGTTGAAATCGGGGGGCGCGGAGGCGAGCAGTACTTC. This sequence encodes CSVEIGGRGGEQYF.

The chain couples TRBV6-5 to TRBJ2-1; possibly TRBD2 for D (5 bases). The CDR3 consists of 15 residues. V shed 6 bases and J shed 2 bases, with 14 bases lying between them. Germline values: CDR1 MNHEY, CDR2 SVGAGI. This CDR3 reads CASRRRQDPYNEQFF. CDR3 in DNA: TGTGCCAGCAGGCGGAGGCAGGACCCCTACAATGAGCAGTTCTTC.

This chain connects TRBV7-3 to TRBJ2-3; D call uncertain. This CDR3 has 13 residues. V lost 3 bases and J lost 1, with 5 bases in between. Germline V gene lookup returns CDR1 SGHTA and CDR2 FQGTGA. CDR3 loop: CASSFLGTDTQYF. CDR3 bases: TGTGCCAGCAGCTTTCTGGGCACAGATACGCAGTATTTT.

This sequence joins TRBV25-1 and TRBJ1-1; D is possibly TRBD1 (6 bases). There are 18 residues in the CDR3. CDR1 is MGHDK and CDR2 is SYGVNS in the germline V gene. Trimming stripped 0 bases from V and 3 bases from J, with 20 bases between. The CDR3 spells CASSEYQTLDRRDTEAFF. The CDR3 DNA reads TGTGCCAGCAGTGAATATCAAACACTCGACAGGCGAGACACTGAAGCTTTCTTT. Full variable domain (remainder filled in from reference TRBV25-1 and TRBJ1-1): EADIYQTPRYLVIGTGKKITLECSQTMGHDKMYWYQQDPGMELHLIHYSYGVNSTEKGDLSSESTVSRIRTEHFPLTLESARPSHTSQYLCASSEYQTLDRRDTEAFFGQGTRLTVV.

The chain has TRBV5-4 and TRBJ1-4; D perhaps matches TRBD1 (6 bases). V gave up 0 bases and J gave up 8 bases, with 11 bases separating them. Looked up from germline, CDR1 is SGHNT and CDR2 is YYREEE (reference sequence). The CDR3 totals 14 residues. The CDR3 bases are TGTGCCAGCAGCTTGGAACCAGGGGACGAAAAACTGTTTTTT. Residues: CASSLEPGDEKLFF.

The chain employs TRBV11-2 and TRBJ2-7; 8 positions match TRBD2. The CDR3 length is 16 residues. Germline CDR1 is SGHAT and CDR2 is FQNNGV. Trimming removed 6 bases from V and 0 bases from J; junction bases left unmatched: 10. This chain's CDR3 is CASSTLSGGPSYEQYF. The CDR3 DNA follows: TGTGCCAGCAGTACCCTGAGCGGGGGTCCCTCCTACGAGCAGTACTTC.

The chain carries TRBV10-3 and TRBJ1-4, with D uncertain. The CDR3 consists of 14 residues. Germline CDR1 and CDR2: ENHRY and SYGVKD. V lost 3 bases and J lost 3, with 8 bases in between. Written as DNA, the CDR3 is TGTGCCATCAGTGATGGGGTCTCTAATGAAAAACTGTTTTTT. Its protein is CAISDGVSNEKLFF.

V is TRBV19 and J is TRBJ2-1, with D tentatively TRBD2 (5 bases). Trimming took off 0 bases at V and 1 base at J, with 10 bases between the two ends. Germline CDR1 and CDR2: LNHDA and SQIVND (reference sequence). The CDR3 has 16 amino acids. The CDR3 nucleotides are TGTGCCAGTAGTATAGAGGAGGATTGGTCCTACAATGAGCAGTTCTTC. Translated, it gives CASSIEEDWSYNEQFF. Together with reference TRBV19 and TRBJ2-1, the CDR3 gives the full variable domain: DGGITQSPKYLFRKEGQNVTLSCEQNLNHDAMYWYRQDPGQGLRLIYYSQIVNDFQKGDIAEGYSVSREKKESFPLTVTSAQKNPTAFYLCASSIEEDWSYNEQFFGPGTRLTVL.

The chain carries TRBV6-5 and TRBJ1-2; maybe TRBD1 (5 bases). This CDR3 comprises 15 residues. The V end lost 5 bases, the J end lost 1 base, and 14 bases lay between the germline ends. The germline V gene has CDR1 MNHEY and CDR2 SVGAGI. In DNA, the CDR3 is TGTGCCAGCAGTCCTCAGGACATTTTTAACTATGGCTACACCTTC. Translation: CASSPQDIFNYGYTF.

DNA for the CDR3: TGTGCTAGTGGTCGATCAGAGGTTTGGGGAGCTTTCTTT. This sequence encodes CASGRSEVWGAFF. V usage is TRBV12-5 and J usage is TRBJ1-1, with no clear D. Trimming cost V 5 bases and J 10 bases, with 17 bases left between them. The CDR3 totals 13 residues. CDR1 and CDR2 from the germline V gene are LGHNT and FRNRAP.

The chain joins TRBV2 to TRBJ2-6; 7 nucleotides align to TRBD1. Germline CDR1 reads SNHLY; CDR2 reads FYNNEI. V was pared by 4 bases and J by 2 bases, with 5 bases of the junction left unmatched. The CDR3 runs to 16 residues. The CDR3 DNA follows: TGTGCCAGCAGTGGTTTTGACAGGGCTGGGGCCAACGTCCTGACTTTC. Protein: CASSGFDRAGANVLTF. Full variable domain (missing parts from reference TRBV2 and TRBJ2-6): EPEVTQTPSHQVTQMGQEVILRCVPISNHLYFYWYRQILGQKVEFLVSFYNNEISEKSEIFDDQFSVERPDGSNFTLKIRSTKLEDSAMYFCASSGFDRAGANVLTFGAGSRLTVL.

This clone is a singleton in its sample. The chain has TRBV3-1 (or the pseudogene TRBV3-2) and TRBJ1-1; D remains unclear. The CDR3 spans 16 residues. Trimming cost V 4 bases and J 0 bases, with 15 bases left between them. CDR1 and CDR2 (germline): LGHDT, YNNKEL (reference sequence). CDR3 loop: CASSPPGARMNTEAFF. Written as DNA, the CDR3 is TGTGCCAGCAGCCCTCCAGGAGCCCGAATGAACACTGAAGCTTTCTTT.

J is TRBJ2-5 and V is TRBV6-6; 7 positions agree with TRBD1. The V segment lost 4 bases and the J segment 1 base; nucleotides outside the gene matches: 3. Per the germline V gene, CDR1 is MNHNY and CDR2 is SVGAGI (reference sequence). The CDR3 length is 14 residues. The CDR3 region is CASSSGGTQETQYF. The CDR3 nucleotides are TGTGCCAGCAGTTCAGGGGGAACCCAAGAGACCCAGTACTTC.

This clone was counted once. The V gene is TRBV6-5, the J gene TRBJ1-2; tentative D call: TRBD1 (6 bases). Looked up from germline, CDR1 is MNHEY and CDR2 is SVGAGI. The V and J ends lost 6 bases and 7 bases respectively, with 18 bases between them. The CDR3 sequence is 14 residues long. The CDR3 DNA reads TGTGCCAGCAGCCGAAAGGCAGGGGATGGTGGCTACACCTTC. It yields the protein CASSRKAGDGGYTF.

The chain uses TRBV11-3 and TRBJ2-7; D could derive from TRBD1 or TRBD2 (5 bases each). V lost 2 bases to trimming and J lost 0 bases, with 11 bases between them. Germline lookup yields CDR1 SGHNT and CDR2 YENEEA. There are 15 residues in the CDR3. As DNA, the CDR3 is TGTGCCAGCAGCTTACTTCGAGGGGTCTCCTACGAGCAGTACTTC. Encoded protein: CASSLLRGVSYEQYF.

The V gene is TRBV6-2 or TRBV6-3, the J gene TRBJ1-5, with D unresolved. The length of the CDR3 is 13 residues. CDR1 MNHEY and CDR2 SVGEGT come from the germline V gene. Between the trimmed V and J ends, which lost 6 bases and 5 bases, there was a span of 11 bases. DNA of the CDR3: TGTGCCAGCAGCCCCGGGCAGTATCAGCCCCAGCATTTT. As protein: CASSPGQYQPQHF.

The chain has TRBV6-6 and TRBJ1-1, with TRBD1 matching over 7 bases. Germline assignment: CDR1 MNHNY and CDR2 SVGAGI (reference sequence). The V and J ends lost 7 bases and 1 base, in that order; junction bases with no gene match: 9. The CDR3 covers 15 residues. Here the CDR3 DNA reads TGTGCCAGCACCTACGATGGGACAGAGAACACTGAAGCTTTCTTT. It encodes CASTYDGTENTEAFF.

The chain employs TRBV11-2 and TRBJ1-1; no clear D. Trimming left V 1 base short and J 3 bases short, with 6 bases between. From germline, CDR1 is SGHAT and CDR2 FQNNGV. The CDR3 has 13 amino acids. The CDR3 region has the DNA TGTGCCAGCAGCTTAGTCGGGGACACTGAAGCTTTCTTT. Translating it yields CASSLVGDTEAFF.

The chain is built from TRBV4-1 and TRBJ2-2; TRBD2 matches 11 bases. J was trimmed by 4 bases and V by 0 bases; bases with no gene match: 10. The CDR3 is made up of 19 amino acids. CDR1 MGHRA and CDR2 YSYEKL come from the germline V gene. Here the CDR3 DNA reads TGCGCCAGCAGCCAAGACCCTTTACTAGCGGGAGAACCCACCGGGGAGCTGTTTTTT. It encodes CASSQDPLLAGEPTGELFF.

This sequence joins TRBV5-1 and TRBJ2-5, with D unresolved. V was clipped by 2 bases and J by 2 bases, with 7 bases between them. Germline loops: CDR1 SGHRS, CDR2 YFSETQ. The CDR3 length is 13 residues. For the CDR3, the DNA is TGCGCCAGCAGCTTTCTGACACAAGAGACCCAGTACTTC. Protein product: CASSFLTQETQYF.

This clone was seen a few times. The chain links TRBV5-1 to TRBJ1-5; the match to TRBD1 covers 7 bases. The V gene's germline CDR1 is SGHRS and CDR2 YFSETQ. With V trimmed by 4 bases and J by 4 bases, 8 bases remained unmatched. The CDR3 runs to 15 residues. The CDR3 DNA is TGCGCCAGCAGCAGTACAGGGGCGGCGAATCAGCCCCAGCATTTT. It translates to CASSSTGAANQPQHF.

This chain joins TRBV29-1 and TRBJ1-4; 11 bases align to TRBD1. This CDR3 has 13 amino acids. The germline CDR1 and CDR2 sequences are SQVTM and ANQGSEA. With V trimmed by 7 bases and J by 7 bases, 5 bases remained unmatched. CDR3 region: CSGGGTGGEKLFF. Written as DNA, the CDR3 is TGCAGCGGAGGGGGGACAGGGGGTGAAAAACTGTTTTTT.

The V and J genes are TRBV13 and TRBJ2-2; D gene ambiguous. The CDR3 has 14 amino acids. V dropped 8 bases and J dropped 3 bases, with 13 bases sitting between them. CDR1 and CDR2 (germline): PRHDT, FYEKMQ (reference sequence). DNA for the CDR3: TGTGCCAGCGTCGAGCGAGCATACACCGGGGAGCTGTTTTTT. The encoded protein is CASVERAYTGELFF.

The chain has TRBV11-2 and TRBJ2-2; 7 nucleotides match TRBD1. This CDR3 contains 15 residues. Germline V gene lookup returns CDR1 SGHAT and CDR2 FQNNGV. Unmatched junction bases numbered 2, after V lost 0 bases and J lost 4 bases. The CDR3 region has the DNA TGTGCCAGCAGCTTAGACGGGACAGTCACCGGGGAGCTGTTTTTT. Translating it yields CASSLDGTVTGELFF.